These T cell receptor beta chains were read from a single sample in a study of a mutant IDH1 vaccine in newly diagnosed glioma. Here immunoSEQ multiplex PCR was the method, and the copy in TCRdb shows in-frame clones only, minus some. The profile shows under 70,000 clones, about 80% of them singletons. These receptors' antigens are unknown. Sequenced here: PBMCs, sampled from a glioma patient whose treatment included an IDH1 peptide vaccine. The receptors derive from a man aged 25-40 years with glioma. Each CDR3 is given with its conserved first and last residue. The order of the fields is V gene, D gene, J gene, clone size, CDR3 protein, CDR3 DNA. D genes are given only for firm matches. Clone size is shown for a subset of rows, as once, few, many or a class of expanded clone.

>TRBV4-2|TRBD2|TRBJ2-7|-
CASSQLAGGGEQYF
TGTGCCAGCAGCCAACTAGCGGGGGGCGGCGAGCAGTACTTC
>TRBV19|-|TRBJ1-1|few
CASSPVGQTQMNTEAFF
TGTGCCAGTAGTCCGGTAGGACAGACACAAATGAACACTGAAGCTTTCTTT
>TRBV2|TRBD2|TRBJ2-7|-
CAISPGGVSYEQYF
TGTGCCATTTCGCCGGGGGGGGTATCCTACGAGCAGTACTTC
>TRBV5-4|-|TRBJ1-1|few
CASRQRGNTEAFF
TGTGCCAGCAGGCAAAGGGGGAACACTGAAGCTTTCTTT
>TRBV5-8|-|TRBJ1-6|-
CASSLEGDNNSPLHF
TGTGCCAGCAGCTTGGAAGGAGACAATAATTCACCCCTCCACTTT
>TRBV2|-|TRBJ1-1|few
CASRGTMNTEAFF
TGTGCCAGCAGGGGGACAATGAACACTGAAGCTTTCTTT
>TRBV5-8|-|TRBJ2-7|-
CASSFGTFNSYEQYF
TGTGCCAGCAGCTTTGGGACCTTTAACTCCTACGAGCAGTACTTC
>TRBV4-1|-|TRBJ1-2|-
CASSAYKGPNYGYTF
TGCGCCAGCAGCGCGTACAAGGGTCCCAACTATGGCTACACCTTC
>TRBV7-8|-|TRBJ1-1|-
CASSLRGTEAFF
TGTGCCAGCAGCCTCAGGGGCACTGAAGCTTTCTTT
>TRBV6-5|-|TRBJ1-1|few
CASSLGQNTEAFF
TGTGCCAGCAGTCTGGGACAGAACACTGAAGCTTTCTTT
>TRBV27|-|TRBJ2-2|-
CASSLWRGVLGRSGELFF
TGTGCCAGCAGTTTATGGAGAGGGGTCCTAGGTAGATCCGGGGAGCTGTTTTTT
>TRBV19|-|TRBJ1-5|few
CASTGTIGQPQHF
TGTGCCAGCACCGGGACAATTGGTCAGCCCCAGCATTTT
>TRBV30|TRBD2|TRBJ2-6|-
CAFLGGSYSGANVLTF
TGTGCCTTCCTGGGGGGGAGTTACTCTGGGGCCAACGTCCTGACTTTC
>TRBV6-6|TRBD1|TRBJ2-7|-
CASGTAYEQYF
TGTGCCAGCGGGACAGCGTACGAGCAGTACTTC
>TRBV7-2|-|TRBJ2-7|-
CASSLVLDLAYEQYF
TGTGCCAGCAGCTTAGTGCTTGACTTAGCCTACGAGCAGTACTTC
>TRBV25-1|-|TRBJ2-5|once
CASSGGETQYF
TGTGCCAGCAGTGGTGGTGAGACCCAGTACTTC
>TRBV6-4|-|TRBJ1-5|few
CASSETGQSRTQHF
TGTGCCAGCAGTGAAACCGGGCAGTCCAGGACCCAGCATTTT
>TRBV4-1|-|TRBJ1-4|few
CASSRASEKLFF
TGCGCCAGCAGCCGAGCCTCTGAAAAACTGTTTTTT
>TRBV19|TRBD1|TRBJ1-2|once
CASITKGTAGYTF
TGTGCCAGTATCACTAAGGGGACAGCCGGCTACACCTTC
>TRBV13|-|TRBJ2-5|-
CASSSRASQETQYF
TGTGCCAGCAGCTCCCGGGCCAGTCAAGAGACCCAGTACTTC
>TRBV7-8|-|TRBJ1-1|-
CASSDQGYTEAFF
TGTGCCAGCAGCGATCAGGGTTACACTGAAGCTTTCTTT
>TRBV7-2|TRBD2|TRBJ2-1|-
CASSKLAGGSEQFF
TGTGCCAGCAGCAAACTAGCGGGGGGTTCTGAGCAGTTCTTC
>TRBV19|-|TRBJ1-1|-
CASKIQGNTEAFF
TGTGCCAGTAAAATACAGGGTAATACTGAAGCTTTCTTT
>TRBV10-1|-|TRBJ2-1|-
CASSALGGPRSYNEQFF
TGCGCCAGCAGTGCACTGGGGGGGCCGAGATCCTACAATGAGCAGTTCTTC
>TRBV10-1|-|TRBJ2-2|-
CASSESEGYITGELFF
TGCGCCAGCAGTGAGTCTGAGGGGTATATCACCGGGGAGCTGTTTTTT
>TRBV25-1|-|TRBJ1-1|few
CASSDYSTEAFF
TGTGCCAGCAGTGATTACAGCACTGAAGCTTTCTTT
>TRBV5-5|-|TRBJ1-1|few
CATTGPSPLNTEAFF
TGTGCCACCACCGGGCCTTCTCCTTTGAACACTGAAGCTTTCTTT
>TRBV4-1|TRBD1|TRBJ1-1|-
CASSPDRGMNTEAFF
TGCGCCAGCAGCCCAGACAGGGGGATGAACACTGAAGCTTTCTTT
>TRBV28|TRBD1|TRBJ1-3|-
CASESRTGSLSSGNTIYF
TGTGCCAGCGAGAGCAGGACAGGGTCCCTCTCATCTGGAAACACCATATATTTT
>TRBV29-1|TRBD2|TRBJ2-1|-
CSAPGSGTSGGPSYNEQFF
TGCAGCGCCCCTGGCTCAGGGACTAGCGGGGGACCTAGCTACAATGAGCAGTTCTTC
>TRBV19|-|TRBJ1-1|-
CASRLGQSTEAFF
TGTGCCAGTAGACTCGGACAGTCGACTGAAGCTTTCTTT
>TRBV6-4|-|TRBJ1-6|-
CASGLSEYSPLHF
TGTGCCAGCGGACTATCCGAATATTCACCCCTCCACTTT
>TRBV4-1|-|TRBJ1-5|few
CASSQGRAQPQHF
TGCGCCAGCAGCCAAGGTCGGGCTCAGCCCCAGCATTTT
>TRBV19|TRBD1|TRBJ1-2|-
CASSIGQVYGYTF
TGTGCCAGTAGTATCGGACAGGTCTATGGCTACACCTTC
>TRBV5-1|-|TRBJ2-3|-
CASSLGKDTQYF
TGCGCCAGCAGCTTGGGGAAGGATACGCAGTATTTT
>TRBV6-1|-|TRBJ2-3|-
CASSEEGGRTDTQYF
TGTGCCAGCAGTGAAGAGGGGGGACGCACAGATACGCAGTATTTT
>TRBV7-8|-|TRBJ2-2|-
CASVLTGWTTGELFF
TGTGCCAGCGTTTTAACAGGGTGGACCACCGGGGAGCTGTTTTTT
>TRBV18|-|TRBJ2-5|-
CASSPPGKQSETQYF
TGTGCCAGCTCACCACCCGGTAAACAATCGGAGACCCAGTACTTC
>TRBV6-6|TRBD2|TRBJ2-1|-
CASRPTSGGANEQFF
TGTGCCAGCAGGCCTACTAGCGGGGGGGCCAATGAGCAGTTCTTC
>TRBV5-6|TRBD1|TRBJ1-1|-
CASSGTAGTEAFF
TGTGCCAGCAGCGGGACAGCGGGCACTGAAGCTTTCTTT
>TRBV15|-|TRBJ1-1|few
CATSREENTEAFF
TGTGCCACCAGTAGAGAGGAGAACACTGAAGCTTTCTTT
>TRBV19|TRBD1|TRBJ1-1|-
CASSMYTGALNEAFF
TGTGCCAGTAGTATGTATACAGGGGCCCTAAATGAAGCTTTCTTT
>TRBV18|-|TRBJ2-2|-
CASSHRNTGELFF
TGTGCCAGCTCACATCGGAACACCGGGGAGCTGTTTTTT
>TRBV19|TRBD1|TRBJ2-1|once
CASSPINRGAFPYNEQFF
TGTGCCAGTAGTCCGATAAACAGGGGAGCGTTCCCCTACAATGAGCAGTTCTTC
>TRBV11-2|-|TRBJ2-1|-
CASSKGESEQFF
TGTGCCAGCAGCAAGGGTGAATCTGAGCAGTTCTTC
>TRBV7-9|-|TRBJ2-7|-
CASSSDRDKTIREQYF
TGTGCCAGCAGCTCAGACCGGGACAAGACCATAAGGGAGCAGTACTTC
>TRBV7-8|-|TRBJ2-3|-
CASSSLGEDTQYF
TGTGCCAGCAGCTCACTAGGGGAGGATACGCAGTATTTT
>TRBV4-1|-|TRBJ1-5|-
CASSQLGQPQHF
TGCGCCAGCAGCCAACTCGGGCAGCCCCAGCATTTT
>TRBV7-2|-|TRBJ1-1|few
CASSQQLFTEAFF
TGTGCCAGCAGCCAACAATTGTTCACTGAAGCTTTCTTT
>TRBV28|-|TRBJ2-1|-
CASSLSTVHEQFF
TGTGCCAGCAGTTTAAGCACAGTGCATGAGCAGTTCTTC
>TRBV2|TRBD2|TRBJ2-5|-
CASSEQNRGGWETQYF
TGTGCCAGCAGTGAACAGAATCGGGGGGGCTGGGAGACCCAGTACTTC
>TRBV6-1|TRBD1|TRBJ2-3|few
CASRLQGPDTQYF
TGTGCCAGCAGACTACAGGGGCCAGATACGCAGTATTTT
>TRBV7-9|TRBD1|TRBJ1-2|-
CASSRWDSYRKNGYTF
TGTGCCAGCAGCAGATGGGACAGCTATCGGAAGAATGGCTACACCTTC